These 29 T cell receptor beta chains were sequenced from one sample in a study of beta chain features in type 1 diabetes. The study's findings and limits: TCRB CDR3 length was moderately but significantly reduced in all four CD4+ subsets of Type 1 diabetes patients.

These receptors' targets are unknown. Reverse transcription of all isolated RNA meant that expressed TCRB transcripts were sequenced. Clones were read by immunoSEQ multiplex PCR, and TCRdb kept only the in-frame ones, dropping some. The data hold around 250,000 clones, with around 22% observed a single time. The sample taken for sequencing was naive CD4+ T cells from blood. The receptors stem from a woman younger than 45 with type 1 diabetes.

This clone was seen only a few times. The CDR3 sequence: CASSQEFRAAGDTYNEQFF. The CDR3 coding sequence is TGTGCCAGCAGCCAAGAATTTCGTGCAGCGGGAGATACCTACAATGAGCAGTTCTTC. The rearrangement uses TRBV4-2 and TRBJ2-1; 8 positions agree with TRBD2. Per the germline V gene, CDR1 is LGHNA and CDR2 is YNFKEQ. Germline trimming cut 0 bases from V and 2 bases from J; bases unmatched to any gene: 12. CDR3 length equals 19 residues.

This clone was seen more than once but under ten times. The chain links TRBV9 to TRBJ2-7, with D tentatively TRBD2 (6 bases). The CDR3 loop spans 14 amino acids. Germline V lookup: CDR1 SGDLS, CDR2 YYNGEE. V lost 2 bases to trimming and J lost 5 bases, with 14 bases between them. The CDR3 reads CASSVTSRSDEQYF. The CDR3 DNA is TGTGCCAGCAGCGTTACTAGCAGAAGTGACGAGCAGTACTTC.

This clone has more than one count but fewer than ten. CDR3 DNA: TGCAGCGTTGATGGCTCGAGGCAGGGCTACACTGAAGCTTTCTTT. Residues: CSVDGSRQGYTEAFF. The rearrangement links TRBV29-1 to TRBJ1-1; a weak D match, TRBD1 (5 bases). CDR1 SQVTM and CDR2 ANQGSEA come from the germline V gene. The CDR3 loop spans 15 amino acids. The V end lost 3 bases, the J end lost 3 bases, and 17 bases lay between the germline ends.

This clone showed up just a few times. This sequence joins TRBV25-1 and TRBJ2-7; the D gene is possibly TRBD2 (6 bases). Per the germline V gene, CDR1 is MGHDK and CDR2 is SYGVNS. Trimming removed 2 bases from V and 6 bases from J, with 8 bases in between. This CDR3 spans 12 amino acids. Written as DNA, the CDR3 is TGTGCCAGCAGTGAAGCGGGGCGCGAGCAGTACTTC. Translating it yields CASSEAGREQYF.

This clone was seen only once. The chain joins TRBV5-1 to TRBJ2-3; D call uncertain. The length of the CDR3 is 14 residues. Germline V gene sequence: CDR1 SGHRS, CDR2 YFSETQ. The ends were cut back, 4 bases at V and 0 bases at J, with 9 bases in the middle. CDR3 DNA: TGCGCCAGCAGCACACAGCCGAGCACAGATACGCAGTATTTT. The encoded protein is CASSTQPSTDTQYF.

V usage is TRBV2 and J usage is TRBJ2-4, with 10 bases aligning to TRBD1. CDR1 SNHLY and CDR2 FYNNEI come from the germline V gene. V lost 3 bases, J lost 7 bases, and 3 bases stayed unmatched. The CDR3 sequence is 14 residues long. Here the CDR3 reads CASSEGQGRNIQYF. DNA of the CDR3: TGTGCCAGCAGTGAGGGACAGGGGAGGAACATTCAGTACTTC.

The genes are TRBV11-2 and TRBJ2-7, with 11 bases identical to TRBD2. Trimming removed 5 bases from V and 4 bases from J; junction bases left unmatched: 4. The CDR3 has 14 amino acids. Looked up from germline, CDR1 is SGHAT and CDR2 is FQNNGV. CDR3 protein: CASSKGLAAYEQYF. The CDR3 nucleotides read TGTGCCAGCAGCAAGGGACTAGCGGCTTACGAGCAGTACTTC.

This clone was recorded a few times. This chain connects TRBV14 to TRBJ1-2; 7 bases fit TRBD1. The V gene's germline CDR1 is SGHDN and CDR2 FVKESK. The CDR3 is made up of 13 amino acids. Losses at the gene ends were 4 bases for V and 3 bases for J; bases not matched to a gene: 2. The CDR3 sequence: CASSLGTDYGYTF. As DNA, the CDR3 is TGTGCCAGCAGCCTAGGGACAGACTATGGCTACACCTTC.

This clone showed up just a few times. The V and J genes are TRBV5-1 and TRBJ1-4; 9 bases align to TRBD1. V gave up 4 bases and J gave up 4 bases; unmatched junction bases: 5. The CDR3 extends over 15 amino acids. Germline V lookup: CDR1 SGHRS, CDR2 YFSETQ. The CDR3 sequence: CASSIGQGLNEKLFF. Written as DNA, the CDR3 is TGCGCCAGCAGCATCGGACAGGGGCTTAATGAAAAACTGTTTTTT.

V usage is TRBV4-1 and J usage is TRBJ2-2, with D perhaps TRBD1 (5 bases). Germline values: CDR1 MGHRA, CDR2 YSYEKL. CDR3 length: 14 amino acids. Trimming removed 1 base at V and 9 bases at J, with 12 bases between. CDR3 amino acids: CASSQGQGRRELFF. The CDR3 nucleotides are TGCGCCAGCAGCCAAGGGCAGGGAAGGCGGGAGCTGTTTTTT.

This clone was picked up a small number of times. V gene TRBV7-9 combines with J gene TRBJ2-3; maybe TRBD1 (6 bases). The length of the CDR3 is 15 residues. Germline loops: CDR1 SEHNR, CDR2 FQNEAQ (reference sequence). Between the trimmed V and J ends, which lost 1 base and 0 bases, there was a span of 8 bases. The CDR3 reads CASSLEDRSTDTQYF. CDR3 coding DNA: TGTGCCAGCAGCTTAGAGGACAGAAGCACAGATACGCAGTATTTT.

The V call is TRBV29-1, the J call TRBJ2-5; D ambiguous. The CDR3 is 11 amino acids. The germline CDR1 and CDR2 sequences are SQVTM and ANQGSEA. V was trimmed by 6 bases and J by 5 bases, leaving 10 bases between them. CDR3 region: CSVGRRETQYF. DNA of the CDR3: TGCAGCGTCGGAAGGCGGGAGACCCAGTACTTC.

This clone was found a few times. The chain carries TRBV28 and TRBJ2-5, with D perhaps matching TRBD2 (6 bases). The CDR3 is 13 residues long. V shed 6 bases and J shed 3 bases, with 11 bases lying between them. Germline values: CDR1 MDHEN, CDR2 SYDVKM. CDR3 bases: TGTGCCAGCAGGGAGGGAGTGGAAGAGACCCAGTACTTC. It translates to CASREGVEETQYF.

V and J are TRBV5-6 and TRBJ2-7, with 8 bases identical to TRBD1. Per germline, CDR1 SGHDT and CDR2 YYEEEE. This CDR3 region has 14 residues. V lost 4 bases to trimming and J lost 5 bases; unmatched junction nucleotides: 8. DNA of the CDR3: TGTGCCAGCAGCCCTCGCCGGACAGGGAACGAGCAGTACTTC. Translated: CASSPRRTGNEQYF.

V is TRBV6-5 and J is TRBJ2-7; 9 bases match TRBD1. With V trimmed by 5 bases and J by 3 bases, 8 bases remained unmatched. Germline CDR1 is MNHEY and CDR2 is SVGAGI. The CDR3 length is 15 residues. The CDR3 protein is CASSPDRGIFYEQYF. CDR3 DNA: TGTGCCAGCAGTCCAGACAGGGGGATATTCTACGAGCAGTACTTC.

The genes are TRBV29-1 and TRBJ1-1; the D is unclear. Trimming left V 5 bases short and J 5 bases short, with 12 bases between. This CDR3 region has 12 residues. Germline CDR1 and CDR2: SQVTM and ANQGSEA. CDR3 bases: TGCAGCGTTTTCGGAGGAAGAACTGAAGCTTTCTTT. It yields the protein CSVFGGRTEAFF.

This clone showed up just a few times. V usage is TRBV9 and J usage is TRBJ2-2; D is undetermined. Germline CDR1 SGDLS, CDR2 YYNGEE. The CDR3 is made up of 13 amino acids. The ends were cut back, 4 bases at V and 5 bases at J, with 9 bases in the middle. The CDR3 sequence is CASSREVTGELFF. CDR3 DNA: TGTGCCAGCAGCCGAGAAGTTACCGGGGAGCTGTTTTTT.

The CDR3 here is CASSFGRVPPNTEAFF. Written as DNA, the CDR3 is TGCGCCAGCAGCTTCGGCAGGGTCCCCCCGAACACTGAAGCTTTCTTT. The gene calls are TRBV5-1 and TRBJ1-1, with D tentatively TRBD1 (5 bases). CDR3 length: 16 residues. With 2 bases removed from V and 1 base from J, the gap between germline ends came to 15 bases. CDR1 and CDR2 (germline): SGHRS, YFSETQ.

This chain joins TRBV19 and TRBJ2-7; maybe TRBD2 (6 bases). V lost 5 bases to trimming and J lost 2 bases, with 13 bases between them. Germline V lookup: CDR1 LNHDA, CDR2 SQIVND (reference sequence). The CDR3 contains 14 residues. CDR3: CASSLLGGTYEQYF. DNA for the CDR3: TGTGCCAGTAGTCTCTTGGGCGGGACCTACGAGCAGTACTTC.

V and J are TRBV19 and TRBJ1-5; D gene unclear. Germline-derived CDR1 and CDR2 are LNHDA and SQIVND (reference sequence). This CDR3 region has 13 residues. V lost 5 bases and J lost 3, with 8 bases in between. The CDR3 DNA reads TGTGCCAGTAGTCACCAGGTCAATCAGCCCCAGCATTTT. Translation gives CASSHQVNQPQHF.

This clone was found a few times. The chain employs TRBV30 and TRBJ2-4; 7 nucleotides match TRBD1. Trimming removed 0 bases from V and 6 bases from J; junction bases left unmatched: 2. The CDR3 spans 13 residues. Germline V gene sequence: CDR1 GTSNPN, CDR2 SVGIG (reference sequence). CDR3 amino acids: CAWSVAGGNIQYF. The CDR3 nucleotides read TGTGCCTGGAGTGTAGCAGGGGGAAACATTCAGTACTTC.

The chain links TRBV19 to TRBJ1-2; no reliable D call. V was trimmed by 0 bases and J by 3 bases, leaving 5 bases between them. CDR3 length: 13 residues. Germline V gene lookup returns CDR1 LNHDA and CDR2 SQIVND (reference sequence). CDR3 residues: CASSIDGDYGYTF. CDR3 coding DNA: TGTGCCAGTAGTATAGACGGGGACTATGGCTACACCTTC.

This clone was observed a few times. This chain uses TRBV6-5 with TRBJ1-2; 10 nucleotides match TRBD1. From germline, CDR1 is MNHEY and CDR2 SVGAGI. The CDR3 spans 15 residues. J lost 6 bases, V lost 6 bases, and 10 bases had no gene match. The CDR3 DNA is TGTGCCAGCAGAAGACCGGGACAGGGGCTGAATGGCTACACCTTC. Its protein is CASRRPGQGLNGYTF.

With respect to this clone: The same CDR3 arises from other DNA sequences in this sample as well. This chain links TRBV7-9 with TRBJ1-1; 7 bases are a match to TRBD1. V shed 5 bases, J shed 0 bases, and the junction held 3 bases outside the gene matches. This CDR3 is built from 14 residues. CDR1 is SEHNR and CDR2 is FQNEAQ in the germline V gene (reference sequence). As DNA, the CDR3 is TGTGCCAGCAGCCTGGGACAGTTGAACACTGAAGCTTTCTTT. Translation: CASSLGQLNTEAFF. Combining the CDR3 with reference TRBV7-9 and TRBJ1-1 gives the whole variable domain DTGVSQNPRHKITKRGQNVTFRCDPISEHNRLYWYRQTLGQGPEFLTYFQNEAQLEKSRLLSDRFSAERPKGSFSTLEIQRTEQGDSAMYLCASSLGQLNTEAFFGQGTRLTVV.

This chain joins TRBV19 and TRBJ2-7; D may be TRBD1 (6 bases). Deletions cut 5 bases from V and 4 bases from J, with 18 bases between. Germline V gives CDR1 LNHDA, CDR2 SQIVND (reference sequence). The CDR3 has 15 residues. This CDR3 is CASSLKPDRDYEQYF. DNA for the CDR3: TGTGCCAGTAGTCTAAAGCCGGACAGAGATTACGAGCAGTACTTC.

This CDR3 is CASRPRGDTDPYEQYF. The CDR3 DNA reads TGTGCCAGTAGGCCCCGGGGGGACACCGATCCGTACGAGCAGTACTTC. This chain joins TRBV19 and TRBJ2-7; D may be TRBD2 (7 bases). Germline CDR1 LNHDA, CDR2 SQIVND (reference sequence). V was cut by 6 bases and J by 4 bases, with 22 bases left in between. The CDR3 is 16 amino acids.

This clone was seen a handful of times. The V gene is TRBV29-1, the J gene TRBJ2-1, with TRBD2 matching 14 bases. Trimming took 6 bases from V and 6 from J; bases not matched to a gene: 4. The CDR3 sequence is 14 residues long. Germline V gene data show CDR1 as SQVTM and CDR2 as ANQGSEA. Here the CDR3 DNA reads TGCAGCGTCCGGACTAGCGGGGGGCTCAATGAGCAGTTCTTC. Amino acids: CSVRTSGGLNEQFF.

The rearrangement uses TRBV4-1 and TRBJ1-1; 9 nucleotides match TRBD1. The CDR3 consists of 13 residues. Germline CDR1 is MGHRA and CDR2 is YSYEKL. The ends lost 2 bases at V and 11 bases at J; junction bases unmatched: 6. The CDR3 DNA reads as TGCGCCAGCAGCCAATGGCCCGGACAGGGGGCTTTCTTT. Protein: CASSQWPGQGAFF.

The V and J genes are TRBV30 and TRBJ1-5; 10 bases line up with TRBD1. The CDR3 is made up of 13 amino acids. The germline V gene encodes CDR1 GTSNPN and CDR2 SVGIG (reference sequence). CDR3 sequence reads: CASGTGDNQPQHF. CDR3 bases: TGTGCGTCCGGGACAGGGGACAATCAGCCCCAGCATTTT.